These 25 T cell receptor beta chains were sequenced from one sample in a study of CD8 T cells in Susac syndrome. An input of about 0.5 to 1 ug of RNA was subjected to reverse transcription using random hexamers. Via MiXCR, TCRdb re-called the immunoSEQ multiplex PCR reads, giving one row per CDR3 protein. Among some 120,000 distinct CDR3 sequences listed, approximately 94% were seen once. Sequencing was done on a sample of CD4+ T cells from PBMCs. Every receptor here comes from a human donor with multiple sclerosis.

The chain has TRBV30 and TRBJ2-1; 14 bases align to TRBD2. Germline V gene lookup returns CDR1 GTSNPN and CDR2 SVGIG (reference sequence). J was trimmed by 4 bases and V by 2 bases; bases with no gene match: 7. This CDR3 spans 17 amino acids. Here the CDR3 DNA reads TGTGCCTGGAGTCCGGGGACTAGCGGGGGATCTTACAATGAGCAGTTCTTC. This codes for CAWSPGTSGGSYNEQFF.

The chain links TRBV29-1 to TRBJ2-3; the D gene is possibly TRBD1 (6 bases). This CDR3 region has 14 residues. V was pared by 6 bases and J by 1 base, with 14 bases between. Germline assignment: CDR1 SQVTM and CDR2 ANQGSEA. The CDR3 coding sequence is TGCAGCGTCCTCAGGGGAACGGGCACAGATACGCAGTATTTT. This encodes CSVLRGTGTDTQYF.

V usage is TRBV9 and J usage is TRBJ2-7; 12 nucleotides agree with TRBD2. Per the germline V gene, CDR1 is SGDLS and CDR2 is YYNGEE. The CDR3 is 15 amino acids. Trimming cost V 3 bases and J 3 bases; bases outside gene matches: 4. The CDR3, as DNA: TGTGCCAGCAGCGCCGGGACTAGCGGGCTCTACGAGCAGTACTTC. This gives the protein CASSAGTSGLYEQYF.

The chain uses TRBV2 and TRBJ2-7; no clear D. In germline, CDR1 is SNHLY, CDR2 FYNNEI. V lost 4 bases, J lost 5 bases, and 6 bases lay in between. The CDR3 length is 11 residues. The CDR3 DNA reads as TGTGCCAGCAGTGTAAACGACGAGCAGTACTTC. Translating gives CASSVNDEQYF.

The genes are TRBV4-1 and TRBJ1-1; D call uncertain. CDR3 length equals 13 residues. Per germline, CDR1 MGHRA and CDR2 YSYEKL. V lost 2 bases and J lost 8, with 12 bases in between. The CDR3 nucleotides read TGCGCCAGCAGCCAATCCTTCGGGGTGGAAGCTTTCTTT. Translated, it gives CASSQSFGVEAFF.

This chain links TRBV25-1 with TRBJ1-1; 7 positions match TRBD1. Germline CDR1 MGHDK, CDR2 SYGVNS. The CDR3 is made up of 12 amino acids. J lost 4 bases, V lost 8 bases, and 4 bases had no gene match. The CDR3 sequence is CASQYRGTEAFF. Here the CDR3 DNA reads TGTGCCAGCCAGTACAGGGGCACTGAAGCTTTCTTT. The full variable domain, with the rest looked up from reference TRBV25-1 and TRBJ1-1, is EADIYQTPRYLVIGTGKKITLECSQTMGHDKMYWYQQDPGMELHLIHYSYGVNSTEKGDLSSESTVSRIRTEHFPLTLESARPSHTSQYLCASQYRGTEAFFGQGTRLTVV.

This rearrangement joins TRBV3-1 to TRBJ2-7; TRBD1 matches 9 bases. V was clipped by 0 bases and J by 4 bases; unmatched bases: 1. This CDR3 comprises 14 residues. CDR1 is LGHDT, CDR2 YNNKEL, per germline (reference sequence). In nucleotides, the CDR3 is TGTGCCAGCAGCCAAGAGGACAGGGGTTACGAGCAGTACTTC. Amino acid sequence: CASSQEDRGYEQYF.

The chain has TRBV5-1 and TRBJ2-3; D gene uncertain. The CDR3 covers 11 residues. CDR1 is SGHRS and CDR2 is YFSETQ in the germline V gene. V was cut by 4 bases and J by 7 bases, with 7 bases left in between. The CDR3 loop is CASSPGYTQYF. DNA for the CDR3: TGCGCCAGCAGCCCCGGCTATACGCAGTATTTT.

This chain uses TRBV6-1 with TRBJ2-5, with 10 nucleotides matching TRBD2. Germline CDR1 is MNHNS and CDR2 is SASEGT. After removal of 8 bases from V and 5 bases from J, the junction contained 2 bases not matched to a gene. This CDR3 region has 12 residues. The CDR3 here is CASGLAVETQYF. CDR3 nucleotide sequence: TGTGCCAGCGGACTAGCGGTTGAGACCCAGTACTTC.

This chain connects TRBV12-3 or TRBV12-4 to TRBJ1-3; D may be TRBD1 (6 bases). The CDR3 loop spans 15 amino acids. Trimming took 5 bases from V and 8 from J, leaving 19 bases between them. The CDR3 reads CASSPYGLEGDTIYF. The CDR3 DNA sequence: TGTGCCAGCAGTCCCTACGGCCTCGAGGGGGACACCATATATTTT.

V usage is TRBV4-3 and J usage is TRBJ1-2; weak D call: TRBD1 (5 bases). Trimming left V 0 bases short and J 0 bases short, with 5 bases between. CDR1 is LGHNA, CDR2 YSLEER, per germline. The length of the CDR3 is 14 residues. The CDR3 DNA reads as TGCGCCAGCAGCCAAGAAGGGGCTAACTATGGCTACACCTTC. It translates to CASSQEGANYGYTF.

Written as DNA, the CDR3 is TGCGCCAGCAGCTTCTTAGGGACCCAAGAGACCCAGTACTTC. Translating gives CASSFLGTQETQYF. The chain couples TRBV5-1 to TRBJ2-5, with D possibly being TRBD1 or TRBD2 (5 bases each). Germline CDR1 and CDR2: SGHRS and YFSETQ. The germline V and J ends were trimmed by 2 bases and 1 base, with 9 bases remaining between them. The CDR3 length is 14 residues.

The chain has TRBV6-2 or TRBV6-3 and TRBJ1-2; TRBD1 matches at 8 bases. Trimming cost V 5 bases and J 0 bases; bases outside gene matches: 14. This CDR3 spans 18 amino acids. Looked up from germline, CDR1 is MNHEY and CDR2 is SVGEGT. The CDR3 sequence is CASSPRTGPPGANYGYTF. In DNA, the CDR3 is TGTGCCAGCAGTCCTCGGACAGGGCCACCCGGAGCTAACTATGGCTACACCTTC.

The chain is built from TRBV30 and TRBJ1-2; a weak D match, TRBD1 (6 bases). CDR3 length: 12 residues. Trimming pared 2 bases from V and 4 bases from J, leaving 8 bases between. Germline-derived CDR1 and CDR2 are GTSNPN and SVGIG (reference sequence). CDR3 loop: CAWSMDSYGYTF. The CDR3 nucleotides read TGTGCCTGGAGTATGGACAGCTATGGCTACACCTTC.

The genes are TRBV5-1 and TRBJ2-7; TRBD1 aligns across 8 bases. The V and J ends lost 3 bases and 2 bases, in that order; junction bases with no gene match: 7. The CDR3 contains 15 residues. Germline lookup yields CDR1 SGHRS and CDR2 YFSETQ. This CDR3 is CASSSGQVATYEQYF. The CDR3 region has the DNA TGCGCCAGCAGCTCGGGACAGGTAGCTACCTACGAGCAGTACTTC.

The chain uses TRBV29-1 and TRBJ2-3, with 9 bases that match TRBD2. The ends lost 3 bases at V and 2 bases at J; junction bases unmatched: 6. This CDR3 comprises 15 residues. In germline, CDR1 is SQVTM, CDR2 ANQGSEA. This CDR3 reads CSVERRGGYTDTQYF. The DNA of the CDR3 is TGCAGCGTTGAGCGGCGGGGGGGCTACACAGATACGCAGTATTTT.

The chain is built from TRBV12-3 or TRBV12-4 and TRBJ1-4; D call uncertain. This CDR3 is built from 14 residues. V was cut by 2 bases and J by 8 bases, with 12 bases left in between. The CDR3 DNA reads as TGTGCCAGCAGTTTAAGTCCTTTGGGAGAAAAACTGTTTTTT. Its protein is CASSLSPLGEKLFF.

The chain links TRBV9 to TRBJ2-7; the D gene is possibly TRBD1 (5 bases). The CDR3 is 16 residues long. The germline CDR1 and CDR2 sequences are SGDLS and YYNGEE. Trimming stripped 2 bases from V and 0 bases from J, with 15 bases between. The CDR3 region has the DNA TGTGCCAGCAGCGTGAGACAGTACTCTAACTCCTACGAGCAGTACTTC. Protein: CASSVRQYSNSYEQYF.

The chain recombines TRBV6-2 or TRBV6-3 with TRBJ2-5; D is possibly TRBD1 or TRBD2 (5 bases each). Germline V lookup: CDR1 MNHEY, CDR2 SVGEGT. V was trimmed by 2 bases and J by 5 bases, leaving 15 bases between them. The CDR3 is 15 amino acids. The CDR3 loop is CASSYPQGPQETQYF. CDR3 in DNA: TGTGCCAGCAGTTACCCGCAGGGACCCCAGGAGACCCAGTACTTC.

The chain has TRBV7-9 and TRBJ2-3, with D hard to call. CDR1 and CDR2 from the germline V gene are SEHNR and FQNEAQ (reference sequence). Trimming removed 2 bases at V and 2 bases at J, with 14 bases between. The CDR3 is 16 residues long. The CDR3 sequence is CASSLTPLLYTDTQYF. The CDR3 DNA is TGTGCCAGCAGCTTAACTCCGCTGCTTTACACAGATACGCAGTATTTT.

This CDR3 reads CASSQHRALGAFF. The CDR3 DNA sequence: TGCGCCAGCAGCCAACACAGGGCCCTAGGGGCTTTCTTT. The gene calls are TRBV4-3 and TRBJ1-1; the D gene is possibly TRBD1 (6 bases). Germline CDR1 reads LGHNA; CDR2 reads YSLEER. This CDR3 has 13 residues. V was clipped by 2 bases and J by 11 bases, with 15 bases between them.

The chain couples TRBV7-9 to TRBJ1-6, with D unclear. V gave up 3 bases and J gave up 10 bases, with 19 bases separating them. This CDR3 comprises 16 residues. CDR1 SEHNR and CDR2 FQNEAQ come from the germline V gene (reference sequence). CDR3 nucleotide sequence: TGTGCCAGCAGCTTGGGTGGTACCGGCGGGATGTCACCCCTCCACTTT. This codes for CASSLGGTGGMSPLHF.

The V gene is TRBV5-1, the J gene TRBJ2-2; D is possibly TRBD2 (6 bases). There are 15 residues in the CDR3. Germline V gives CDR1 SGHRS, CDR2 YFSETQ. Trimming cost V 4 bases and J 1 base, with 11 bases left between them. CDR3 sequence reads: CASSSSGQNTGELFF. The DNA for the CDR3 is TGCGCCAGCAGCAGTAGCGGACAGAACACCGGGGAGCTGTTTTTT.

The chain joins TRBV7-2 to TRBJ1-2; D is unclear. The V end lost 5 bases, the J end lost 7 bases, and 17 bases lay between the germline ends. CDR1 is SGHTA and CDR2 is FQGNSA in the germline V gene. CDR3 length: 14 amino acids. This CDR3 is CASSPSRGSGGYTF. The DNA for the CDR3 is TGTGCCAGCAGCCCCTCCCGGGGAAGCGGTGGCTACACCTTC.

CDR3 nucleotides: TGTGCCAGCAGCTTGGATCCTAGCAGATCCTACAATGAGCAGTTCTTC. Protein sequence: CASSLDPSRSYNEQFF. This chain connects TRBV5-4 to TRBJ2-1, with a possible D match to TRBD2 (5 bases). V lost 0 bases, J lost 1 base, and 11 bases lay in between. Germline V gene lookup returns CDR1 SGHNT and CDR2 YYREEE (reference sequence). The CDR3 extends over 16 amino acids.